The 14 T cell receptor beta chains below all came from one sample that was sequenced in a study of blood T cells in healthy people across ages. A second PCR, run for roughly 6 to 11 cycles, used a sample-barcoded 5' primer plus a J-beta primer mix. TCRdb re-analysed the 5' RACE reads in MiXCR, keeping a single row per CDR3 protein. The sample consists of about 630,000 distinct CDR3 sequences, 21% of them appearing once. The sample taken for sequencing was blood. The receptors were gathered from a man aged 65 to 79 in good health.

This clonotype was counted at least ten times. The V call is TRBV27, the J call TRBJ2-7; 7 nucleotides match TRBD1. The V gene end was trimmed by 6 bases and the J gene end by 5 bases; junction bases not matched to a gene: 7. The CDR3 consists of 13 residues. The germline V gene has CDR1 MNHEY and CDR2 SMNVEV (reference sequence). The CDR3 nucleotides are TGTGCCAGCAGCCTGACAGGGATCCACGAGCAGTACTTC. Translation: CASSLTGIHEQYF.

The chain uses TRBV3-1 and TRBJ1-1, with TRBD1 as a possible D gene (6 bases). V gave up 5 bases and J gave up 4 bases, with 14 bases separating them. The CDR3 contains 14 residues. CDR1 and CDR2 (germline): LGHDT, YNNKEL (reference sequence). The CDR3 loop reads CASSWSGVGTEAFF. For the CDR3, the DNA is TGTGCCAGCAGCTGGTCAGGGGTTGGCACTGAAGCTTTCTTT.

This clonotype has only a few counts. The J gene is TRBJ2-5, the V gene TRBV10-3; maybe TRBD2 (6 bases). The CDR3 loop spans 12 amino acids. V shed 5 bases and J shed 4 bases, with 8 bases lying between them. Germline values: CDR1 ENHRY, CDR2 SYGVKD. The CDR3: CAISSAGETQYF. The CDR3 DNA reads TGTGCCATCAGTTCAGCGGGAGAGACCCAGTACTTC.

This clonotype was detected many times. The rearrangement joins TRBV7-2 to TRBJ2-3, with TRBD2 identical over 10 bases. The CDR3 has 16 amino acids. V was clipped by 1 base and J by 1 base; unmatched bases: 2. Germline V lookup: CDR1 SGHTA, CDR2 FQGNSA. The CDR3 loop is CASSLELAGGTDTQYF. The CDR3 DNA reads TGTGCCAGCAGCTTAGAGCTAGCGGGAGGCACAGATACGCAGTATTTT. Together with reference TRBV7-2 and TRBJ2-3, the CDR3 gives the full variable domain: GAGVSQSPSNKVTEKGKDVELRCDPISGHTALYWYRQSLGQGLEFLIYFQGNSAPDKSGLPSDRFSAERTGGSVSTLTIQRTQQEDSAVYLCASSLELAGGTDTQYFGPGTRLTVL.

Points on this clonotype: The germline gene is not matched at one end of the junction; a read error may be the cause. This rearrangement joins TRBV12-3 or TRBV12-4 to TRBJ2-3; 12 bases align to TRBD2. CDR3 size: 15 residues. Here the CDR3 reads CASTPTSGSPDTQYF. CDR3 in DNA: TGTGCCAGCACTCCGACTAGCGGGAGTCCAGATACGCAGTATTTC.

This clonotype occurred a few times. The chain uses TRBV20-1 and TRBJ2-5; D remains ambiguous. Germline CDR1 is DFQATT and CDR2 is SNEGSKA (reference sequence). V was cut by 3 bases and J by 2 bases, with 13 bases left in between. This CDR3 region has 14 residues. The CDR3 sequence is CSARAKSFQETQYF. The CDR3 DNA reads as TGCAGTGCTAGGGCCAAAAGCTTTCAAGAGACCCAGTACTTC.

CDR3 amino acids: CASSETENEKLFF. The CDR3 nucleotides are TGTGCCAGCAGTGAGACGGAAAATGAAAAACTGTTTTTT. The chain couples TRBV6-4 to TRBJ1-4; D remains unclear. Trimming cost V 3 bases and J 5 bases, with 7 bases left between them. The CDR3 has 13 amino acids. The germline V gene encodes CDR1 MRHNA and CDR2 SNTAGT.

The chain carries TRBV3-1 and TRBJ1-2, with TRBD1 matching over 7 bases. J gave up 7 bases and V 0 bases, and 5 bases lay outside the gene matches. Germline lookup yields CDR1 LGHDT and CDR2 YNNKEL (reference sequence). The CDR3 is 14 amino acids. The CDR3 protein is CASSQDRPGGGYTF. Written as DNA, the CDR3 is TGTGCCAGCAGCCAAGACAGACCAGGGGGTGGCTACACCTTC.

This clonotype was detected a few times. The V gene is TRBV2, the J gene TRBJ1-4; D uncertain. This CDR3 is 13 amino acids long. Trimming shortened V by 5 bases and J by 7 bases, and 11 bases separated the two germline ends. The germline gives CDR1 SNHLY, CDR2 FYNNEI. The CDR3 nucleotides read TGTGCCAGCAGTTCCAGTACCGGTGAAAAACTGTTTTTT. Residues: CASSSSTGEKLFF.

The chain joins TRBV7-2 to TRBJ2-1; 10 bases align to TRBD2. Germline V gene lookup returns CDR1 SGHTA and CDR2 FQGNSA. This CDR3 contains 17 residues. V lost 3 bases and J lost 0; bases outside the gene matches: 5. The DNA for the CDR3 is TGTGCCAGCAGCTTTCCCTCTAGCGGGAGCTCCTACAATGAGCAGTTCTTC. This gives the protein CASSFPSSGSSYNEQFF.

This clonotype was counted only a few times. The V and J genes are TRBV7-8 and TRBJ1-5; TRBD1 aligns across 8 bases. This CDR3 contains 15 residues. Germline values: CDR1 SGHVS, CDR2 FQNEAQ. The V and J ends lost 6 bases and 0 bases, in that order; junction bases with no gene match: 4. In DNA, the CDR3 is TGTGCCAGCAGACGGACAGGGAATAGCAATCAGCCCCAGCATTTT. Its translation: CASRRTGNSNQPQHF.

The chain couples TRBV5-1 to TRBJ1-3; D call uncertain. The CDR3 sequence is 15 residues long. CDR1 and CDR2 from the germline V gene are SGHRS and YFSETQ. V gave up 2 bases and J gave up 4 bases, with 13 bases separating them. In nucleotides, the CDR3 is TGCGCCAGCAGCTTCGACGGGATAGGAGGAAACACCATATATTTT. This codes for CASSFDGIGGNTIYF.

The rearrangement joins TRBV10-3 to TRBJ1-1, with D maybe TRBD1 (6 bases). CDR1 and CDR2 (germline): ENHRY, SYGVKD. The CDR3 is made up of 13 amino acids. Trimming cost V 7 bases and J 5 bases, with 14 bases left between them. CDR3 DNA sequence: TGTGCCATCACCCCCAGGGGAGGAACTGAAGCTTTCTTT. This encodes CAITPRGGTEAFF.

This chain uses TRBV7-2 with TRBJ2-1; D uncertain. V shed 1 base and J shed 7 bases, with 11 bases lying between them. Germline CDR1 and CDR2: SGHTA and FQGNSA. The CDR3 is 14 residues long. CDR3 sequence: CASSLVVDTNEQFF. DNA for the CDR3: TGTGCCAGCAGCTTAGTAGTAGATACGAATGAGCAGTTCTTC.